This TCR beta chain was sequenced for a study of cytomegalovirus exposure and HLA in healthy donors. Study overall: Caucasian-associated ancestry cluster membership applied to approximately 80% of about 370 genotyped donors. Regarding the study as a whole: Clonal expansion, a later analysis showed, was greater in HLA-associated TCR beta chains than in equally common others. Rarity characterized most TCR sequences, yet some public TCRs appeared in many donors. With later analysis, a missense DCLRE1C variant became linked to TCR beta V- and J-gene trimming.

As regards this clone: No antigen is known for it.

The germline gives CDR1 MDHEN, CDR2 SYDVKM. Germline trimming cut 6 bases from V and 4 bases from J; bases unmatched to any gene: 15. This CDR3 has 16 residues. A multiplex PCR was run with 60 Vbeta primers and 13 Jbeta primers. Clones were read by immunoSEQ multiplex PCR, and TCRdb kept only the in-frame ones, dropping some. The table includes 110,000 or so clones, over 60% detected once. Material: PBMCs. This TCR was recovered from a man younger than 35 in good health and CMV-seropositive. The J gene is TRBJ2-7, the V gene TRBV28, with TRBD1 matching 7 bases. The CDR3 here is CASRRTQGEVSYEQYV. The CDR3 DNA is TGTGCCAGCAGGAGAACGCAGGGGGAAGTAAGTTACGAGCAGTACGTC.